These 2 T cell receptor beta chains came from one sample sequenced in a study of T cell repertoires in cytomegalovirus infection. TCRdb passed the reads through MiXCR, listing each CDR3 protein once. The sample carries about 740,000 distinct CDR3 sequences, less than 40% recorded once. The material sequenced was PBMCs. Receptors originate from a human donor in good health (CMV status not recorded). Some clones in this sample may be carry-over from other donors' samples.

The chain combines TRBV19 with TRBJ2-7, with 12 nucleotides matching TRBD2. Losses at the gene ends were 6 bases for V and 5 bases for J; bases not matched to a gene: 17. CDR1 and CDR2 (germline): LNHDA, SQIVND (reference sequence). The CDR3 extends over 18 amino acids. The CDR3 DNA reads as TGTGCCAGTAGCACAGGGGGGCTAGCGGGAGGGCCCCCGAACGAGCAGTACTTC. Translated, it gives CASSTGGLAGGPPNEQYF.

This clonotype was counted between two and nine times. The gene calls are TRBV7-9 and TRBJ1-5; D is unresolved. CDR1 and CDR2 from the germline V gene are SEHNR and FQNEAQ (reference sequence). The V end was cut by 1 base, the J end by 3 bases, with 13 bases between. The CDR3 extends over 16 amino acids. The DNA of the CDR3 is TGTGCCAGCAGCTTAGGGAAAGGGCTACCCAATCAGCCCCAGCATTTT. Translating it yields CASSLGKGLPNQPQHF. Variable domain in full (rest from reference TRBV7-9 and TRBJ1-5): DTGVSQNPRHKITKRGQNVTFRCDPISEHNRLYWYRQTLGQGPEFLTYFQNEAQLEKSRLLSDRFSAERPKGSFSTLEIQRTEQGDSAMYLCASSLGKGLPNQPQHFGDGTRLSIL.